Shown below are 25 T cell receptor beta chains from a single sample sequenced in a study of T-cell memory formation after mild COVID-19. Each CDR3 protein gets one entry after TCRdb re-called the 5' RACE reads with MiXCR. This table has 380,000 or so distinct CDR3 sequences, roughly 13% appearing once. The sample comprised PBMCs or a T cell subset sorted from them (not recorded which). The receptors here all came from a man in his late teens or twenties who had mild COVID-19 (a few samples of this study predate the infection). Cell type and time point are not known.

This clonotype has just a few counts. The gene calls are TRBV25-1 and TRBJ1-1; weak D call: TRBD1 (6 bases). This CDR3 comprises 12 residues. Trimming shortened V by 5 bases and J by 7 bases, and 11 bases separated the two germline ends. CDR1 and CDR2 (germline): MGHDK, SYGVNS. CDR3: CASSLGALEAFF. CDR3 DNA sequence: TGTGCCAGCAGTCTGGGGGCTCTTGAAGCTTTCTTT. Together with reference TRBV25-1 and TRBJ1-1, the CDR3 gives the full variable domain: EADIYQTPRYLVIGTGKKITLECSQTMGHDKMYWYQQDPGMELHLIHYSYGVNSTEKGDLSSESTVSRIRTEHFPLTLESARPSHTSQYLCASSLGALEAFFGQGTRLTVV.

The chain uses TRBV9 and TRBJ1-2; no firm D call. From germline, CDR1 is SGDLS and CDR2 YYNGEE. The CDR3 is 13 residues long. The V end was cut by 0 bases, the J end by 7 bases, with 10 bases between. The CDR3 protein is CASSVELVGGYTF. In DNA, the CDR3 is TGTGCCAGCAGCGTAGAGCTTGTGGGTGGCTACACCTTC.

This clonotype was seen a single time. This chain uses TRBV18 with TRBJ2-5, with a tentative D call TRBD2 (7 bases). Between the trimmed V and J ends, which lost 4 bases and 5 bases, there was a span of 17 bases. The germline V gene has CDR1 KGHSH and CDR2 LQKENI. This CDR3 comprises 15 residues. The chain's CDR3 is CASSRSRGAVETQYF. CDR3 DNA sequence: TGTGCCAGCTCACGAAGCCGGGGGGCCGTCGAGACCCAGTACTTC. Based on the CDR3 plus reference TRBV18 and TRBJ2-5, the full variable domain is NAGVMQNPRHLVRRRGQEARLRCSPMKGHSHVYWYRQLPEEGLKFMVYLQKENIIDESGMPKERFSAEFPKEGPSILRIQQVVRGDSAAYFCASSRSRGAVETQYFGPGTRLLVL.

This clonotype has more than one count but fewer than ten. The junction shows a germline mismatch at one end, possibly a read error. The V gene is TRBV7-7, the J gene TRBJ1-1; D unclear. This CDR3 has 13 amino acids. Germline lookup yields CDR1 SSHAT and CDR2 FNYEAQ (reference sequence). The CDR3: CASSLSVTTEAFF. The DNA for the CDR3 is TGTGCTAGCAGCTTATCGGTGACGACTGAAGCTTTCTTT.

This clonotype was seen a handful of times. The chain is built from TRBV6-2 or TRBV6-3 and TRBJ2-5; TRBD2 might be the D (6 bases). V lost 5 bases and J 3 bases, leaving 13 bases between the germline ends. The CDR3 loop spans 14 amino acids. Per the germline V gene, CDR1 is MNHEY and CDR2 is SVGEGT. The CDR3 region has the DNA TGTGCCAGCAGTAGCCTGCGGACTAAAGAGACCCAGTACTTC. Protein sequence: CASSSLRTKETQYF.

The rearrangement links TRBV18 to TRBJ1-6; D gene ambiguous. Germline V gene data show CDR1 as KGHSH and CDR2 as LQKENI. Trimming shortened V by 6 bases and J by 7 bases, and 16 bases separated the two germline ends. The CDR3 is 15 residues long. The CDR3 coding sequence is TGTGCCAGCTCCTGGAGGCGGGGTGAAAATTCACCCCTCCACTTT. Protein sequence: CASSWRRGENSPLHF.

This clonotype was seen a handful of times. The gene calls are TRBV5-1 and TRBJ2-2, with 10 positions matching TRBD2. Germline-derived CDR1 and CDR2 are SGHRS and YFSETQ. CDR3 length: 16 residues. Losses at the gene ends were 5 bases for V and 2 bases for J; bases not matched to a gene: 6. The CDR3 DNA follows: TGCGCCAGCAGACACGCTAGCGGGGGAAACACCGGGGAGCTGTTTTTT. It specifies CASRHASGGNTGELFF.

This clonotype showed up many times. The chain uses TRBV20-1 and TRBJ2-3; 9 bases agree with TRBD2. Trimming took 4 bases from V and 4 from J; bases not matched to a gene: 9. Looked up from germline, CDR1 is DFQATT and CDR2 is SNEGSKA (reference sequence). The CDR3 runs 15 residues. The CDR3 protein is CSAKMGGGASDTQYF. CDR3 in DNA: TGCAGTGCTAAAATGGGCGGGGGGGCATCAGATACGCAGTATTTT.

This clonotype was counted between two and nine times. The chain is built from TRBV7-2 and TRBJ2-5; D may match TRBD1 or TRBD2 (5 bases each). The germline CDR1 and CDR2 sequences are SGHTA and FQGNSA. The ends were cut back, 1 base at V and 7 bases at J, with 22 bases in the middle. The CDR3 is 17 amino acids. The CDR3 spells CASSLEFPGAVALTQYF. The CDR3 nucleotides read TGTGCCAGCAGCTTAGAATTCCCCGGGGCAGTAGCATTGACCCAGTACTTC. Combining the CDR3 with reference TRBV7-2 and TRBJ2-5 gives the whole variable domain GAGVSQSPSNKVTEKGKDVELRCDPISGHTALYWYRQSLGQGLEFLIYFQGNSAPDKSGLPSDRFSAERTGGSVSTLTIQRTQQEDSAVYLCASSLEFPGAVALTQYFGPGTRLLVL.

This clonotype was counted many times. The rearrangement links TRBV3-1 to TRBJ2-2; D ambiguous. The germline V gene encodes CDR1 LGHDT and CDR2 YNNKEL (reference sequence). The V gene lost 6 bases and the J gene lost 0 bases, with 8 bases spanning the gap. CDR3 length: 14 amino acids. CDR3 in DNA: TGTGCCAGCAGTTGGGTGACGAACACCGGGGAGCTGTTTTTT. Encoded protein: CASSWVTNTGELFF.

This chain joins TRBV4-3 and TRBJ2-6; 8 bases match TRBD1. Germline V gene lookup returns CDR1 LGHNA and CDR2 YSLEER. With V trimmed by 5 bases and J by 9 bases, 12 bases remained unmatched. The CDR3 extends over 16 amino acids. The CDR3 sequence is CASSRGQAPRGNVLTF. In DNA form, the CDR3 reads TGCGCCAGCAGCAGGGGACAGGCCCCCAGAGGCAACGTCCTGACTTTC.

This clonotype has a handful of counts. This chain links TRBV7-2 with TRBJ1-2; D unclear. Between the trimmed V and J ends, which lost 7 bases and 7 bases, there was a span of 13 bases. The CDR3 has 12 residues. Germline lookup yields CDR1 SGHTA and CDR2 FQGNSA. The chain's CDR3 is CASTRFLFGYTF. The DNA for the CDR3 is TGTGCCAGCACCCGCTTCCTATTTGGCTACACCTTC.

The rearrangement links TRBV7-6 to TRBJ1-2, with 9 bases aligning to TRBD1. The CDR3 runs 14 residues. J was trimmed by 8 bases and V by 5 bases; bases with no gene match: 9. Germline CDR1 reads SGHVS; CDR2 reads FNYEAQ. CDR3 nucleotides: TGTGCCAGCAGCACAGGGGGCATTGGTAGAGGCTACACCTTC. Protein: CASSTGGIGRGYTF. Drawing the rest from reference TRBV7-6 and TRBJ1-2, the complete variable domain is GAGVSQSPRYKVTKRGQDVALRCDPISGHVSLYWYRQALGQGPEFLTYFNYEAQQDKSGLPNDRFSAERPEGSISTLTIQRTEQRDSAMYRCASSTGGIGRGYTFGSGTRLTVV.

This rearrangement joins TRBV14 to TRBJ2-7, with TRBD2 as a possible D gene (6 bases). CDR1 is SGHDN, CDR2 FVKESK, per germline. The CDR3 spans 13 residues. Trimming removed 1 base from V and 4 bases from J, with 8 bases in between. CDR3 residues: CASSQGLDYEQYF. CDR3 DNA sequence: TGTGCCAGCAGCCAAGGACTAGATTACGAGCAGTACTTC.

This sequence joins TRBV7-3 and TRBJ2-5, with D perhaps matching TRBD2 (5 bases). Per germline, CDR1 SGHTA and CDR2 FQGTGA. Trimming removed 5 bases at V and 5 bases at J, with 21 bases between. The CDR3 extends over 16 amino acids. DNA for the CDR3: TGTGCCAGCAGCGCATGGGGTAGGGAGAATCGGGAGACCCAGTACTTC. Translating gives CASSAWGRENRETQYF.

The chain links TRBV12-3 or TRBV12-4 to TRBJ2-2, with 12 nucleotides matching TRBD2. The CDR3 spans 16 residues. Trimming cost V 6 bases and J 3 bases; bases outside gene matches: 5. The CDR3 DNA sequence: TGTGCCAGCAGAAACGGACTAGCGGGGTACACCGGGGAGCTGTTTTTT. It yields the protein CASRNGLAGYTGELFF.

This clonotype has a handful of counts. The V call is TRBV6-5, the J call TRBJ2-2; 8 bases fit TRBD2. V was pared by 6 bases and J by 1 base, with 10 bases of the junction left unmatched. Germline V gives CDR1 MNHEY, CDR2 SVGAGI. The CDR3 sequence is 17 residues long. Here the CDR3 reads CASRPHAAGENTGELFF. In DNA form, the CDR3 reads TGTGCCAGCAGGCCGCACGCAGCGGGGGAGAACACCGGGGAGCTGTTTTTT.

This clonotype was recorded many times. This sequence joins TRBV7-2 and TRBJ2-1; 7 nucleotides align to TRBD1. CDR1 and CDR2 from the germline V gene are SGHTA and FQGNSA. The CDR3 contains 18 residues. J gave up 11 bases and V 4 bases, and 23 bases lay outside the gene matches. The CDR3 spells CASSSLHQSGTAASQQFF. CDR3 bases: TGTGCCAGCAGCTCACTACATCAGTCCGGGACAGCAGCCTCTCAGCAGTTCTTC. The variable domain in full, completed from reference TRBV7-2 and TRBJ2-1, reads GAGVSQSPSNKVTEKGKDVELRCDPISGHTALYWYRQSLGQGLEFLIYFQGNSAPDKSGLPSDRFSAERTGGSVSTLTIQRTQQEDSAVYLCASSSLHQSGTAASQQFFGPGTRLTVL.

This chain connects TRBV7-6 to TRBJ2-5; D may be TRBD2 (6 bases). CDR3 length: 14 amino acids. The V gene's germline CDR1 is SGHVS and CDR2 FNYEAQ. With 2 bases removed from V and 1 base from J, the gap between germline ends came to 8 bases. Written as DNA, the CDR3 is TGTGCCAGCAGCTTACGACTAGGCCAAGAGACCCAGTACTTC. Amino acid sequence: CASSLRLGQETQYF.

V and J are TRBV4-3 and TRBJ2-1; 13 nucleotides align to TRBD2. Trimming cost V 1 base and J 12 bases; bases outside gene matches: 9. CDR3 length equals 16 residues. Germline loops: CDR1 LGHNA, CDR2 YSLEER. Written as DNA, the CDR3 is TGCGCCAGCAGCCAAGCGCCGGGACTAGCGGGGAAGGGGCAGTTCTTC. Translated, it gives CASSQAPGLAGKGQFF.

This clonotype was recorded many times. The CDR3 nucleotides read TGTGCCAGCAGGCTTCCATCCGTCTTTGAAGCTTTCTTT. It encodes CASRLPSVFEAFF. The rearrangement joins TRBV28 to TRBJ1-1; no definite D call. The CDR3 is 13 amino acids. V was trimmed by 6 bases and J by 7 bases, leaving 15 bases between them. Germline V gene lookup returns CDR1 MDHEN and CDR2 SYDVKM.

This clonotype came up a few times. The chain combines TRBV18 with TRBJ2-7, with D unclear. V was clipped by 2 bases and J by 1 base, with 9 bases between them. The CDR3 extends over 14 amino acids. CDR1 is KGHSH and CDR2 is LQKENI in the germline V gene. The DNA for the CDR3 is TGTGCCAGCTCACCATGGACCTCATCCTACGAGCAGTACTTC. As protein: CASSPWTSSYEQYF.

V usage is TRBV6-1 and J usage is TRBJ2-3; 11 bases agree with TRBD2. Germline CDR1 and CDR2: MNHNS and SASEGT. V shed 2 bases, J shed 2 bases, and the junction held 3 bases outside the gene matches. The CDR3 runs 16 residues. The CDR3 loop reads CASSEPTSGDTDTQYF. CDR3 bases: TGTGCCAGCAGTGAACCGACTAGCGGGGACACAGATACGCAGTATTTT.

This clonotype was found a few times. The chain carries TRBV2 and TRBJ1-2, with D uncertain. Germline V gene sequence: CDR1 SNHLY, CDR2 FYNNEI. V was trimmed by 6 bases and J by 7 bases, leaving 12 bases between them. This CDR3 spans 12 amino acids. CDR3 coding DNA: TGTGCCAGCAGGGAATTTGCGATTGGCTACACCTTC. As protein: CASREFAIGYTF.

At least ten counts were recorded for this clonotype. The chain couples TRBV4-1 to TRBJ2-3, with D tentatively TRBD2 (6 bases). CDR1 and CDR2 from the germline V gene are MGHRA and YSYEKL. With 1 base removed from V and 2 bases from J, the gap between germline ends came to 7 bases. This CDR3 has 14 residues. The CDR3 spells CASSQAGDTDTQYF. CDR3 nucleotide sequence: TGCGCCAGCAGCCAAGCGGGAGACACAGATACGCAGTATTTT.